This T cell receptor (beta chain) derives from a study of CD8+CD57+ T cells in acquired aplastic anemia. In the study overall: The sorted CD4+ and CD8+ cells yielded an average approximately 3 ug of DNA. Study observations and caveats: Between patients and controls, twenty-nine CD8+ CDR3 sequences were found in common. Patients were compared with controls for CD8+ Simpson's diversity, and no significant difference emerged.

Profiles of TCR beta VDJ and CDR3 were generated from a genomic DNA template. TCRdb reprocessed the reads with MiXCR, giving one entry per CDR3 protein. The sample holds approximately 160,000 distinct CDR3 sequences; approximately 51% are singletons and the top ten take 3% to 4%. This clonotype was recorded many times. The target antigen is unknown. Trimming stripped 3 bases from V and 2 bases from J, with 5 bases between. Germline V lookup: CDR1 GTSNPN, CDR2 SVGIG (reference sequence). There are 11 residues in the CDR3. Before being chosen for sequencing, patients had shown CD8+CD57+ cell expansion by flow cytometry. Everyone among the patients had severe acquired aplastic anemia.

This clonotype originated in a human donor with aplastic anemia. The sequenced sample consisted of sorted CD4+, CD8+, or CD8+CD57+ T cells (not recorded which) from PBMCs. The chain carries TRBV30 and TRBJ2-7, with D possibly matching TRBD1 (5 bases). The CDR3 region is CAWRGPYEQYF. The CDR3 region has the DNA TGTGCCTGGAGGGGGCCCTACGAGCAGTACTTC.